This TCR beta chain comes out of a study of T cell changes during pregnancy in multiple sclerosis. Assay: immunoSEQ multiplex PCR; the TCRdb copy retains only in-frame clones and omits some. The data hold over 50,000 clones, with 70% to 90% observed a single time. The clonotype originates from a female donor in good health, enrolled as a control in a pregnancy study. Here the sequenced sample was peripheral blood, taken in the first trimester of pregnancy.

The DNA for the CDR3 is TGCGCCAGCAGCCGGGCGACAGGGCACACTGAAGCTTTCTTT. Amino acids: CASSRATGHTEAFF. The rearrangement joins TRBV4-3 to TRBJ1-1, with 7 bases identical to TRBD1. Unmatched junction bases numbered 5, after V lost 4 bases and J lost 3 bases. Germline CDR1 LGHNA, CDR2 YSLEER. The CDR3 length is 14 residues.